The present TCR beta chain was sequenced within a study of blood T cell repertoires in COVID-19. Across the whole study: PBMCs, B-cell-depleted T cells, or T cells provided the cDNA or gDNA that made up the material.

CDR1 and CDR2 from the germline V gene are MNHEY and SVGEGT. Trimming took 5 bases from V and 0 from J; bases not matched to a gene: 4. CDR3 length: 17 residues. The Seattle patients joined while their infection was active and were tracked longitudinally afterward. Method: immunoSEQ multiplex PCR; TCRdb's copy keeps in-frame clones and lacks some. The data contain about 68,000 clones, roughly 91% of them singletons. The chain uses TRBV6-2 or TRBV6-3 and TRBJ1-6; 10 nucleotides match TRBD1. The sequencing input was peripheral blood. The receptor was derived from a man between 35 and 55 years old with COVID-19, enrolled during active disease. The CDR3 coding sequence is TGTGCCAGCAGTACGGACAGGGGGAGCTCCTATAATTCACCCCTCCACTTT. This encodes CASSTDRGSSYNSPLHF.